Below, one T cell receptor beta chain is given with its context. This clone appeared a single time. Its antigen is not yet known. Per-nucleotide qualities are absent, and no much larger clonotype sits a single base away. The data originate from a study of T cell responses to AZD1222 COVID-19 vaccine (TCRdb year 2021). A note on the overall study: A total of 230 to 250 trial participants underwent TCR sequencing, of whom approximately 200 had received two doses of AZD1222 and some 25 had received two doses of the MenACWY control vaccine. Enrollment into the trials was organized by age into subgroups of 18-55, 56-69 and 70-plus years, and those subgroups contained about 160, 30 and 59 TCR-sequenced participants, respectively.

Results the study describes overall, beyond this receptor: Reportedly, almost half of the unique spike-specific TCRs recognized epitopes lying outside the regions that are mutated in the B.1.351 and B.1.1.7 variants. A significant rise in spike-specific TCR breadth and depth was observed after two AZD1222 doses relative to day 0 and relative to MenACWY recipients. Conclusions about previously exposed vaccinees are limited, since just a handful of AZD1222 recipients were seropositive for SARS-CoV-2 at baseline. Participants were mostly white British and included more females than males, and it was suggested by the authors that clonal diversity may have been underestimated. In the small 56-69-year group, the increase in depth fell short of significance, most likely because of low power. No day 14 peak-response samples were available, so repertoires were characterized only after the peak T cell response. The vaccine-associated CD4 TCRs covered the entire spike protein, and the dominant responses fell in regions 160-218 and 743-854.

In the paper's terms, the time point label means: about 28 days (+/-7) after the second vaccine dose. AZD1222 recipients with second doses at about 4 weeks or about 12 weeks were pooled, because spike-specific TCR depth and breadth did not differ between schedules. Samples from vaccinated people were obtained from the UK trials COV001 and COV002, which included a single-blind randomized controlled phase 2/3 trial of AZD1222 (ChAdOx1 nCoV-19) in healthy adults. For TCRbeta chain sequencing, PBMC samples from trial participants were taken at day 0 and at day 28 after the second dose. The CDR3 regions of human TCRbeta chains were analyzed by immunosequencing. The paper's data handling went like this. Repertoire TCRs were matched against a reference library of SARS-CoV-2-specific TCRs generated with the MIRA antigen-specificity platform. Breadth meant the fraction of unique TCRs that were SARS-CoV-2-associated, whereas depth meant the fraction of total T cells that were SARS-CoV-2-associated. Using the MIRA data, each spike-specific TCR was assigned both to the spike region to which the TCR was reactive and to a CD4 or CD8 class. Log10-transformed breadth and depth values were compared by one-way ANOVA with Sidak's multiple comparisons tests. The source is immuneACCESS, and TCRdb retained only in-frame sequences with V and J called. Part of the clones is not carried over; for the studies checked, unresolved V genes explain less than half of this, and the remainder is unexplained. That table is the source of V, J and clone size, and D and trimming were worked out from the DNA. The table for this sample lists 130,000 or so clones; about 91% of them were counted only once. The top ten clonotypes cover less than 2% of the sample.

The sequence was obtained from an adult who received the AZD1222 COVID-19 vaccine. Specimen: peripheral blood, collected 28 days after the second AZD1222 dose.

The nucleotide sequence reads as follows: TGTGCCAGCAGTTACTCGTCGCGGGTGTCCACTGAAGCTTTCTTT. Protein translation: CASSYSSRVSTEAFF. This chain is built from TRBV6-5 and TRBJ1-1, with the D gene uncertain. The trim is 0 bases for V and 4 bases for J, with a gap of 12 bases between the germline ends. The CDR3 goes from the cysteine to the phenylalanine over 15 residues. Only the CDR3 portion is preserved as DNA: 45 bases, with reading frame beginning at the first base. Looking up the germline V gene yields CDR1 MNHEY and CDR2 SVGAGI.